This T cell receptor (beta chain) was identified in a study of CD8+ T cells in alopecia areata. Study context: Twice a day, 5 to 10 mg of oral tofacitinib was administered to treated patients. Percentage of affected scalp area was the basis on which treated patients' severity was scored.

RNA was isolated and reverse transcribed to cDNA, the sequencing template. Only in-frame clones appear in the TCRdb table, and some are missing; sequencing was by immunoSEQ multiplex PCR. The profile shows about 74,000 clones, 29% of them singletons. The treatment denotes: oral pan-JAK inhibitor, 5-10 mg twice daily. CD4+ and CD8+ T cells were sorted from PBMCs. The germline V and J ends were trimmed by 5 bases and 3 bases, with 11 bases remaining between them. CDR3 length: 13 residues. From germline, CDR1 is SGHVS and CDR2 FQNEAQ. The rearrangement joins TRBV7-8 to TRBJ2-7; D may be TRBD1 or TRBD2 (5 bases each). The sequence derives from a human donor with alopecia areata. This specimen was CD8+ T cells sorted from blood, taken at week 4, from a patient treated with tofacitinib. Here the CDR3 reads CASSHGTDYEQYF. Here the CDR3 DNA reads TGTGCCAGCAGCCACGGGACGGACTACGAGCAGTACTTC.